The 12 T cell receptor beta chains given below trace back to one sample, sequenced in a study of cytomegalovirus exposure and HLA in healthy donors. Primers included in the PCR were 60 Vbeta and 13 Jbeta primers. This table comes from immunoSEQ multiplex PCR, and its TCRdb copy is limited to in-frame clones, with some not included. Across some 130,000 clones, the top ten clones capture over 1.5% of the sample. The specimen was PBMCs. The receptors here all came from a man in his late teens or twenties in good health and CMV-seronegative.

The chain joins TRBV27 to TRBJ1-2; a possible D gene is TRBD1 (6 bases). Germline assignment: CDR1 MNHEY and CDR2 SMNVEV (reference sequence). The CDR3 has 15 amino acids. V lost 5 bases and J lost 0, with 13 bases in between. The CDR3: CASSTTGLSNYGYTF. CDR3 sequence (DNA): TGTGCCAGCAGTACTACAGGGCTCTCTAACTATGGCTACACCTTC.

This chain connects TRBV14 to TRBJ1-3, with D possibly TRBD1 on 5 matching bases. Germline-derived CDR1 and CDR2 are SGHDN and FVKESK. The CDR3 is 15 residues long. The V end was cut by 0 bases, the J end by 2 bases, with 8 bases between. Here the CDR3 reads CASSQEWGAGNTIYF. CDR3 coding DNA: TGTGCCAGCAGCCAAGAATGGGGGGCTGGAAACACCATATATTTT.

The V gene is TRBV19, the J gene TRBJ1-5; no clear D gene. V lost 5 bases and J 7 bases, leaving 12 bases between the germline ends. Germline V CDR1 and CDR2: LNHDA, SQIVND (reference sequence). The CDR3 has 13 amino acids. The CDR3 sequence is CASSPRGRQPQHF. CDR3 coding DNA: TGTGCCAGTAGTCCCCGAGGGCGGCAGCCCCAGCATTTT. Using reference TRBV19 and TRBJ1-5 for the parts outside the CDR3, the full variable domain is DGGITQSPKYLFRKEGQNVTLSCEQNLNHDAMYWYRQDPGQGLRLIYYSQIVNDFQKGDIAEGYSVSREKKESFPLTVTSAQKNPTAFYLCASSPRGRQPQHFGDGTRLSIL.

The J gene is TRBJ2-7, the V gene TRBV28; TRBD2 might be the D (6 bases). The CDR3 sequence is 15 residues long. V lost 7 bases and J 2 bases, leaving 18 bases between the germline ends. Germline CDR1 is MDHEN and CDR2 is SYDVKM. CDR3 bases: TGTGCCAGCAAAAAAGATGGCGGGGAAACCTACGAGCAGTACTTC. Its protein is CASKKDGGETYEQYF.

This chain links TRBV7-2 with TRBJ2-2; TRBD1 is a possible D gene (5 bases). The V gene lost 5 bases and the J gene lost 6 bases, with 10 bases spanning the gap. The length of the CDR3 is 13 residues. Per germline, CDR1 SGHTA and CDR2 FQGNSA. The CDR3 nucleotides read TGTGCCAGCAGCCTACGACAGCCCGGGGAGCTGTTTTTT. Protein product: CASSLRQPGELFF.

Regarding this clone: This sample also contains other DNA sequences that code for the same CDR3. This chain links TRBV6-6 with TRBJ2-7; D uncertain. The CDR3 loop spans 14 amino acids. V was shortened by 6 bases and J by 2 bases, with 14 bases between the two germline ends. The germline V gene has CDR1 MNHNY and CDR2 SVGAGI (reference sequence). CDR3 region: CASSPGELTYEQYF. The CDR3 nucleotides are TGTGCCAGCAGCCCCGGAGAGCTGACCTACGAGCAGTACTTC.

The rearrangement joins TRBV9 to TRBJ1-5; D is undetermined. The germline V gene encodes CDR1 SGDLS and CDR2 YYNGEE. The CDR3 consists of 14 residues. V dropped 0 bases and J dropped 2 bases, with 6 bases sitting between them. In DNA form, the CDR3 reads TGTGCCAGCAGCGTAGACGGGGGCAATCAGCCCCAGCATTTT. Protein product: CASSVDGGNQPQHF. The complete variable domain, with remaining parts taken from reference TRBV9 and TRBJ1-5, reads DSGVTQTPKHLITATGQRVTLRCSPRSGDLSVYWYQQSLDQGLQFLIQYYNGEERAKGNILERFSAQQFPDLHSELNLSSLELGDSALYFCASSVDGGNQPQHFGDGTRLSIL.

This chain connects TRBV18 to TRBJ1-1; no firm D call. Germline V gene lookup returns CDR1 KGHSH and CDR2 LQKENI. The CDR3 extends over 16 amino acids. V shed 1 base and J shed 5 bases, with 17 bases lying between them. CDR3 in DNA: TGTGCCAGCTCACCACGTTCGAAAGTTCATGAGACTGAAGCTTTCTTT. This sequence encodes CASSPRSKVHETEAFF. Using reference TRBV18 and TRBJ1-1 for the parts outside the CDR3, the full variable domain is NAGVMQNPRHLVRRRGQEARLRCSPMKGHSHVYWYRQLPEEGLKFMVYLQKENIIDESGMPKERFSAEFPKEGPSILRIQQVVRGDSAAYFCASSPRSKVHETEAFFGQGTRLTVV.

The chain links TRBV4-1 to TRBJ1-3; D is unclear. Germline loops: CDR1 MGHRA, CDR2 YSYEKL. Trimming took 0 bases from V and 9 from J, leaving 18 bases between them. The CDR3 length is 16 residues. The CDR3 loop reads CASSQDWSLNVGTIYF. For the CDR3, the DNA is TGCGCCAGCAGCCAAGATTGGTCGCTAAATGTCGGCACCATATATTTT.

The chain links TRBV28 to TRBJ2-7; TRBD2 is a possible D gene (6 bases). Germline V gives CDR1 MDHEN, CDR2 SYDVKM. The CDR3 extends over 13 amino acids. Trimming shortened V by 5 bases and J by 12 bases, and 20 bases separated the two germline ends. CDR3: CASSLQSGEGPYF. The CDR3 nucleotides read TGTGCCAGCAGTCTACAATCGGGAGAAGGGCCGTACTTC.

The CDR3 region is CASSLRAGELFF. The CDR3 DNA reads TGTGCCAGCAGCTTACGGGCCGGGGAGCTGTTTTTT. The V and J genes are TRBV11-2 and TRBJ2-2; D is unresolved. V dropped 2 bases and J dropped 6 bases, with 4 bases sitting between them. Germline CDR1 is SGHAT and CDR2 is FQNNGV. This CDR3 has 12 amino acids. Combining the CDR3 with reference TRBV11-2 and TRBJ2-2 gives the whole variable domain EAGVAQSPRYKIIEKRQSVAFWCNPISGHATLYWYQQILGQGPKLLIQFQNNGVVDDSQLPKDRFSAERLKGVDSTLKIQPAKLEDSAVYLCASSLRAGELFFGEGSRLTVL.

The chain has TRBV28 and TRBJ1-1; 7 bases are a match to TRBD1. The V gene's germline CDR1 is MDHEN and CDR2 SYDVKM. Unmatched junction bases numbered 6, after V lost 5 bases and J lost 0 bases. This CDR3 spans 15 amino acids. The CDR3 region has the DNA TGTGCCAGCAGTATTACAGGGGTCATGAACACTGAAGCTTTCTTT. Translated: CASSITGVMNTEAFF.